This record covers a single TCR beta chain. Its antigen target is currently unknown. Base qualities are missing; no much larger clone stands one base away. The instrument was an Illumina HiSeq 1500. Clones were called with MiXCR by TCRdb after fastp trimmed the public reads at Q25, and only in-frame beta chains were retained. Rows with a matching CDR3 protein are joined into one entry that keeps the most common DNA and genes. In all, the sample holds hundreds of thousands of distinct CDR3 sequences, and about 27% of those were seen once. The top ten constitute around 20% of the sample. This specimen's treatment or condition label, per the study, means: in vitro stimulation with specific CMV peptide epitopes to enrich CMV-specific T cells. This sample is drawn from a study of T cell repertoires in cytomegalovirus infection (dated by TCRdb to about 2019). Regarding the study in general: Peptide stimulations targeted recently identified HLA-C-restricted CMV epitopes, whose presentation resists viral immunomodulation, together with well-studied HLA-B-restricted epitopes. Donor HLA type was relevant to the analysis, because carriage of CMV infection together with the matching HLA type was indicated by public TCR beta signatures. Overall results and qualifications from the work: In the ex vivo response, HLA-C-restricted CMV-specific TCR beta clonotypes were dominant, and in two of eight donors the single most frequent clonotype came from this HLA-C-restricted group. In both this cohort and an independent 352-donor cohort, the cumulative frequency of public TCR beta family members distinguished carriers of CMV infection plus the relevant HLA type.

V is pared back by 0 bases and J by 0 bases, with 13 bases lying between the germline termini. Taken from the germline V gene (reference sequence), the CDR1 and CDR2 loops are DFQATT and SNEGSKA. Its CDR3 holds 16 amino acids, cysteine through phenylalanine. The kept DNA is CDR3 alone, 48 bases in frame from the first base. The specimen was cultured PBMCs, collected from culture after CMV antigen stimulation. The chain employs TRBV20-1 and TRBJ2-3, with a weak D call of TRBD2 (6 bases match). The sequence was obtained from a human donor in good health (CMV status not recorded). Some clones in this sample may be carry-over from other donors' samples. CDR3 loop: CSARDLGRDSTDTQYF. The DNA sequence is given as TGCAGTGCTAGAGACCTAGGGCGGGATAGCACAGATACGCAGTATTTT.